This paragraph covers one TCR beta chain sequence. Its specificity is unknown. These data are taken from a study of shared clonotypes between healthy human individuals. Study summary: The cohort had a couple of women and a few men, ages 18 to 49. Study-wide results and limits: The rarefaction results pointed to incomplete sorted-subset sequencing despite large depth.

Naive CD8 isolation took CD45RO-negative cells positively selected for CCR7 and excluded terminally differentiated effector memory CD45RA+ cells. DNA at around 200 ng, about 30,000 T cell genomes, went into sorted-subset replicate PCRs. Data came from immunoSEQ multiplex PCR; TCRdb stores just in-frame clones and leaves some out. The sample has about 1,900,000 clones, about 95% seen once. The CDR3 is made up of 17 amino acids. CDR1 is LGHNA and CDR2 is YSLEER in the germline V gene. The V and J ends lost 0 bases and 0 bases, in that order; junction bases with no gene match: 1. Sequenced: naive CD8+ T cells sorted from blood. The chain couples TRBV4-3 to TRBJ1-3; 11 bases fit TRBD1. This receptor was taken from a man aged 18 to 35 in good health. CDR3 sequence (DNA): TGCGCCAGCAGCCAAGATGGACAGGGGGCCTCTGGAAACACCATATATTTT. Its translation is CASSQDGQGASGNTIYF.